A selection of T cell receptor beta chains follows, all from one sample in a study of glioma-infiltrating T cells. TCRdb reprocessed the multiplex PCR reads with MiXCR, giving one entry per CDR3 protein. Among roughly 200,000 distinct CDR3 sequences listed, roughly a third were seen once. Sequenced sample: glioma tissue, nonneoplastic brain tissue, or PBMCs (not recorded which). These receptors all stem from a human donor with low-grade glioma or glioblastoma, undergoing nonglioma brain surgery, or in good health (not recorded which). The CDR3 runs from the conserved cysteine through the conserved F or W.

j_gene: TRBJ1-2; v_gene: TRBV5-4; CDR3aa: CASSLEGLANYGYTF
j_gene: TRBJ2-3; v_gene: TRBV19; CDR3aa: CASSTPGLQDTQYF
j_gene: TRBJ2-1; v_gene: TRBV2; CDR3aa: CAGTSTGAGEQFF
j_gene: TRBJ2-1; v_gene: TRBV28; CDR3aa: CASSSRLRGAATTNEQFF
j_gene: TRBJ2-1; v_gene: TRBV28; CDR3aa: CASSQASGRADEQFF
j_gene: TRBJ2-7; v_gene: TRBV6-2/TRBV6-3; CDR3aa: CASSSGQRTYEQYF
j_gene: TRBJ1-1; v_gene: TRBV6-1; CDR3aa: CASSYEGFEAFF
j_gene: TRBJ2-3; v_gene: TRBV6-4; CDR3aa: CASSAAPGQSPDTQYF
j_gene: TRBJ2-2; v_gene: TRBV27; CDR3aa: CASSYGRVGELFF
j_gene: TRBJ1-1; v_gene: TRBV20-1; CDR3aa: CSARPGNTEAFF
j_gene: TRBJ1-3; v_gene: TRBV18; CDR3aa: CASSQVAGLWNTIYF
j_gene: TRBJ1-1; v_gene: TRBV12-5; CDR3aa: CASGPRDRGGWTEAFF
j_gene: TRBJ1-5; v_gene: TRBV4-1; CDR3aa: CASSQGISNQPQHF
j_gene: TRBJ2-3; v_gene: TRBV20-1; CDR3aa: CSALRWTSWRCGTDTQYF
j_gene: TRBJ2-7; v_gene: TRBV12-3/TRBV12-4; CDR3aa: CASSIGTSYEQYF
j_gene: TRBJ2-4; v_gene: TRBV29-1; CDR3aa: CSVRLVAKNIQYF
j_gene: TRBJ1-2; v_gene: TRBV10-3; CDR3aa: CAISGLLYGYTF
j_gene: TRBJ2-4; v_gene: TRBV28; CDR3aa: CASRRRGLRGTIAKNIQYF
j_gene: TRBJ1-3; v_gene: TRBV7-2; CDR3aa: CASSRQDSGNTIYF
j_gene: TRBJ1-4; v_gene: TRBV2; CDR3aa: CASSEAPTDRNEKLFF
j_gene: TRBJ2-1; v_gene: TRBV6-9; CDR3aa: CASSLTPGSSYNPANEQFF
j_gene: TRBJ2-1; v_gene: TRBV27; CDR3aa: CASTTGQGYNEQFF
j_gene: TRBJ2-1; v_gene: TRBV19; CDR3aa: CASRNSGSHNEQFF
j_gene: TRBJ2-7; v_gene: TRBV7-8; CDR3aa: CASSLRTKLYEQYF
j_gene: TRBJ1-4; v_gene: TRBV4-3; CDR3aa: CASSQDRGRKLFF
j_gene: TRBJ1-2; v_gene: TRBV20-1; CDR3aa: CSARGNGYTF
j_gene: TRBJ2-4; v_gene: TRBV5-1; CDR3aa: CASRPGQGNIQYF
j_gene: TRBJ2-4; v_gene: TRBV3-1; CDR3aa: CASSGQAKNIQYF